These T cell receptor beta chains were read from a single sample in a study of blood T cell repertoires in COVID-19. Sequencing was performed with immunoSEQ multiplex PCR; in TCRdb, only in-frame clones are kept and a portion is missing. There are around 300,000 clones in the sample; 90% occur only once, and 1% lies in the top ten. The material sequenced was peripheral blood. The receptors shown here come from a woman aged 40 to 49 with COVID-19, enrolled during active disease. CDR3s include the opening cysteine and the closing phenylalanine or tryptophan. A D gene is named only where the DNA matches it firmly. A clone size is listed for some rows: how often the clone was seen (once, few, many), or a class if it is expanded.

>-|TRBD1|TRBJ1-5|TRBV9
TGTGCCAGCAGCACGGGGACAGGGGGTCAGCCCCAGCATTTT
CASSTGTGGQPQHF
>-|TRBD1|TRBJ1-2|TRBV28
TGTGCCAGCAGTTCCCGACAGGGCGGAAGGAATGGCTACACCTTC
CASSSRQGGRNGYTF
>-|TRBD1|TRBJ2-6|TRBV28
TGTGCCAGCACGGGACAGATCTCTGGGGCCAACGTCCTGACTTTC
CASTGQISGANVLTF
>-|-|TRBJ2-7|TRBV3-1/TRBV3-2
TGTGCCAGCAGCCGGGAGTACGAGCAGTACTTC
CASSREYEQYF
>-|-|TRBJ2-1|TRBV27
TGTGCCAGCAGCTGGACAGATGACAATGAGCAGTTCTTC
CASSWTDDNEQFF
>-|-|TRBJ2-5|TRBV28
TGTGCCAGCAGCTTCGGAGGAGGTGGGGGGTTACAAGAGACCCAGTACTTC
CASSFGGGGGLQETQYF
>-|-|TRBJ2-5|TRBV20-1
TGCAGTGCTAGTCCAGGGGCGCAGCAAGAGACCCAGTACTTC
CSASPGAQQETQYF
>-|TRBD1|TRBJ1-2|TRBV27
TGTGCCAGCAGTTTAGATGGGACAGGGGGCTTCGGCTACACCTTC
CASSLDGTGGFGYTF
>-|TRBD2|TRBJ2-1|TRBV3-1/TRBV3-2
TGTGCCAGCAGCCAAATGGGAGGGCCCCGGAATGAGCAGTTCTTC
CASSQMGGPRNEQFF
>-|TRBD2|TRBJ2-7|TRBV30
TGTGCCTGGAGATCCCCGGCGGGAGGAACGGGGCAGTACTTC
CAWRSPAGGTGQYF
>once|TRBD2|TRBJ2-5|TRBV2
TGTGCCAGCAGTGTAGCGGGGGGGCCGGAGACCCAGTACTTC
CASSVAGGPETQYF
>-|TRBD1|TRBJ2-3|TRBV7-2
TGTGCCAGCAGCCCGTGGGACAGGGTAGCGGATACGCAGTATTTT
CASSPWDRVADTQYF
>-|-|TRBJ1-1|TRBV20-1
TGCAGTGCTCGACACCAAACTGAAGCTTTCTTT
CSARHQTEAFF
>-|-|TRBJ2-2|TRBV5-1
TGCACCTGCTCCGGGACTGTATTAACCGGGGAGCTGTTTTTT
CTCSGTVLTGELFF
>-|TRBD1|TRBJ2-2|TRBV28
TGTGCCAGCAGAGACAGGGGGCTGCGCACCGGGGAGCTGTTTTTT
CASRDRGLRTGELFF
>-|-|TRBJ1-6|TRBV28
TGTGCCAGCCTAAGGGGGGGGAATTCACCCCTCCACTTT
CASLRGGNSPLHF
>-|TRBD1|TRBJ2-7|TRBV10-3
TGTGCCATCAGTGACCCTCCGGACAGGGGAAACGAGCAGTACTTC
CAISDPPDRGNEQYF
>-|-|TRBJ1-5|TRBV18
TGTGCCAGCTCACTACAGGGAAGTCAGCCCCAGCATTTT
CASSLQGSQPQHF
>-|-|TRBJ1-2|TRBV5-4
TGTGCCAGCAGCTCCAAGACAGAAACTAACTATGGCTACACCTTC
CASSSKTETNYGYTF
>-|-|TRBJ1-1|TRBV7-6
TGTGCCAGCAGCCCGAGGGCCCAGGGGATGAACACTGAAGCTTTCTTT
CASSPRAQGMNTEAFF
>few|TRBD1|TRBJ2-1|TRBV11-2
TGTGCCAGCAGCATACAGGGGGCAGCCAATGAGCAGTTCTTC
CASSIQGAANEQFF
>once|-|TRBJ1-4|TRBV10-3
TGTGCCACGCGGGGGGGGGATGAAAAACTGTTTTTT
CATRGGDEKLFF
>-|-|TRBJ1-2|TRBV3-1/TRBV3-2
TGTGCCAGCAGCCGAGGCCGCTATGGCTACACCTTC
CASSRGRYGYTF
>-|-|TRBJ1-3|TRBV6-2/TRBV6-3
TGTGCCAGCAGTTACAGCGGCTCTGGAAACACCATATATTTT
CASSYSGSGNTIYF
>-|-|TRBJ1-2|TRBV7-2
TGTGCCAGCAGCTTAGCTGGAGGGGTCGGCTACACCTTC
CASSLAGGVGYTF
>few|TRBD2|TRBJ2-7|TRBV2
TGTGCCAGCAGTCCCGGCGGGCTAGCGGGGAGGTTCTACGAGCAGTACTTC
CASSPGGLAGRFYEQYF
>-|-|TRBJ2-3|TRBV3-1/TRBV3-2
TGTGCCAGCAGCCAAGAGGGGGGAGGAGATACGCAGTATTTT
CASSQEGGGDTQYF
>-|TRBD1|TRBJ1-2|TRBV5-5
TGTGCCAGCAGCGTCCGGGACAGGGGTTATGGCTACACCTTC
CASSVRDRGYGYTF
>-|TRBD2|TRBJ2-3|TRBV7-3
TGTGCCAGCAGTGGACTAGCGGGCACAGATACGCAGTATTTT
CASSGLAGTDTQYF
>-|TRBD1|TRBJ2-1|TRBV2
TGTGCCAGCAACGGCAGACAGGGCCTCTACAATGAGCAGTTCTTC
CASNGRQGLYNEQFF
>-|-|TRBJ1-4|TRBV12-3/TRBV12-4
TGTGCCAGCAACTCACGCGGGGGAAAACTGTTTTTT
CASNSRGGKLFF
>-|-|TRBJ1-1|TRBV15
TGTGCCACCAGCAGAGTCCCGCGTGTGGACACTGAAGCTTTCTTT
CATSRVPRVDTEAFF
>-|-|TRBJ2-1|TRBV4-3
TGCGCCAGCAGCCAAGATAACGGTTGGCAGGGGAATGAGCAGTTCTTC
CASSQDNGWQGNEQFF
>-|-|TRBJ2-7|TRBV28
TGTGCCAGCAGTCCCCGGACAGCGACCTACGAGCAGTACTTC
CASSPRTATYEQYF
>-|-|TRBJ2-7|TRBV2
TGTGCCAGCAGTGAACTTGGCCAGGGAAACTCCTACGAGCAGTACTTC
CASSELGQGNSYEQYF
>-|-|TRBJ1-2|TRBV30
TGTGCCTGGAATGTGGACAGAGCCTATGGCTACACCTTC
CAWNVDRAYGYTF